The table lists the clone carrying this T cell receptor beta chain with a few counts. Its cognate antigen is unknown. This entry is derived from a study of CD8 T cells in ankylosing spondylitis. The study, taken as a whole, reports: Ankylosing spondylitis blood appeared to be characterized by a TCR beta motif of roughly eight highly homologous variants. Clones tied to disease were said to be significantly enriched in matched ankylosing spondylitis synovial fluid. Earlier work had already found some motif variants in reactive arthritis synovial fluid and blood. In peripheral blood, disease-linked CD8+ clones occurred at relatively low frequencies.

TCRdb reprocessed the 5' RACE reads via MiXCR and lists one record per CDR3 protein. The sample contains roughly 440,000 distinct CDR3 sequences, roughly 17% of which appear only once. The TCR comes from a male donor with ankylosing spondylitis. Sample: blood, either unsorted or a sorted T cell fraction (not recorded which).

This chain's CDR3 is CASTRSGIGNEQYF. CDR3 DNA sequence: TGTGCCAGCACGCGAAGCGGGATCGGGAACGAGCAGTACTTC. The chain combines TRBV6-1 with TRBJ2-7; 7 positions agree with TRBD2. Germline CDR1 is MNHNS and CDR2 is SASEGT. V lost 7 bases and J lost 5; bases outside the gene matches: 11. This CDR3 has 14 residues.